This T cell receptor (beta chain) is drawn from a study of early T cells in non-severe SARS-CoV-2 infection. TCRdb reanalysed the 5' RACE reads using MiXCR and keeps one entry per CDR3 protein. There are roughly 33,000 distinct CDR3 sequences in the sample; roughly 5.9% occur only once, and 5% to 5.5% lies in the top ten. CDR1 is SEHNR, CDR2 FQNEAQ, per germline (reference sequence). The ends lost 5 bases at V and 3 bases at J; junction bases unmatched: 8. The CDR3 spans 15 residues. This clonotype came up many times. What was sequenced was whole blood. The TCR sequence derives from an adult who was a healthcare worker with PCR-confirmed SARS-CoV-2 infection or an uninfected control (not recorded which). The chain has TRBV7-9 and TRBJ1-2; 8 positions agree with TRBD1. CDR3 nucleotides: TGTGCCAGCAGCGAGGACAGGGTTGAACACTATGGCTACACCTTC. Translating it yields CASSEDRVEHYGYTF.